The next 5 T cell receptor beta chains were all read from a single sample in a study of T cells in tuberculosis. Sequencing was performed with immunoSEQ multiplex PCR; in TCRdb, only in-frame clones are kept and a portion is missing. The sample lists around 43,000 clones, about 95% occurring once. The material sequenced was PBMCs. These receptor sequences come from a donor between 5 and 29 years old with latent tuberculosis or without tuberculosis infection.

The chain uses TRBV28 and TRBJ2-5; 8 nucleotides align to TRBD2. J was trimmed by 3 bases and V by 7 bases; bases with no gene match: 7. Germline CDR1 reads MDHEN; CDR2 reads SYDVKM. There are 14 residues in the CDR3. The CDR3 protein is CASISGGLEETQYF. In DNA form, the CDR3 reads TGTGCCAGCATTTCGGGGGGGCTGGAAGAGACCCAGTACTTC. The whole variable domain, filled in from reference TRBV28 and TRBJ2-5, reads DVKVTQSSRYLVKRTGEKVFLECVQDMDHENMFWYRQDPGLGLRLIYFSYDVKMKEKGDIPEGYSVSREKKERFSLILESASTNQTSMYLCASISGGLEETQYFGPGTRLLVL.

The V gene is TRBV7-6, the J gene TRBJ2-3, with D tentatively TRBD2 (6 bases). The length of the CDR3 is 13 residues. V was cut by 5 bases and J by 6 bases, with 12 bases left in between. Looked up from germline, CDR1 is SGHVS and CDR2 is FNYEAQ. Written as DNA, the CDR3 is TGTGCCAGCAGCCCCCACGGAGGGGATACGCAGTATTTT. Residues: CASSPHGGDTQYF.

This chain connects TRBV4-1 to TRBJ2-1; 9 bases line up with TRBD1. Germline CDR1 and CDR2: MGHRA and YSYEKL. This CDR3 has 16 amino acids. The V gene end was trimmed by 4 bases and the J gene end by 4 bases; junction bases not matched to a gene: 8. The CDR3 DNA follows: TGCGCCAGCAGCCTTAACACCGGGACAGGGTACAATGAGCAGTTCTTC. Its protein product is CASSLNTGTGYNEQFF.

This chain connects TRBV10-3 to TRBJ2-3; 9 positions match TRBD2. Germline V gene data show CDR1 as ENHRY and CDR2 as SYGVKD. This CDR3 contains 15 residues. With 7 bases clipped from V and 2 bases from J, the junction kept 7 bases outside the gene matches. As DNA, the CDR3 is TGTGCCATCAAGAGCGGGGGGTCAAACACAGATACGCAGTATTTT. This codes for CAIKSGGSNTDTQYF.

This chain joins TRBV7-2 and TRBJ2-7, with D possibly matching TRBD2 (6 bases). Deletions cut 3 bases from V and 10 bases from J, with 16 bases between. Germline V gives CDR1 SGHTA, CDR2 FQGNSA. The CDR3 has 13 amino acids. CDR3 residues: CASSFTDRDSQYF. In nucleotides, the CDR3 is TGTGCCAGCAGCTTCACGGACCGGGACTCACAGTACTTC.